The T cell receptor beta chain under discussion was sequenced for a study of blood T cell repertoires in COVID-19. Study at large: Samples representing acute and convalescent COVID-19 were sourced from the United States, Italy and Spain. The cDNA or gDNA used as material had been derived from T cells, B-cell-depleted T cells, or PBMCs.

The CDR3 spans 17 residues. Germline V lookup: CDR1 LNHNV, CDR2 YYDKDF (reference sequence). Losses at the gene ends were 4 bases for V and 3 bases for J; bases not matched to a gene: 14. Per the original methods: Amplification of reference gene primers provided the estimated nucleated cell counts. The protocol was immunoSEQ multiplex PCR, while the TCRdb copy is restricted to in-frame clones and leaves out a portion. The V and J calls and clone size were taken over from that table, and D and trimming were inferred from the DNA. The sample yields around 230,000 clones, approximately 82% seen once. The sequencing sample was made of peripheral blood. The rearrangement uses TRBV15 and TRBJ1-1; 7 bases fit TRBD1. This clonotype was sampled from a man aged 40-55 years who had recovered from COVID-19. CDR3 nucleotides: TGTGCCACCAGCACCCAAGAGGTGACAGGGAAGGACACTGAAGCTTTCTTT. Its protein product is CATSTQEVTGKDTEAFF.